Described below is a single TCR beta chain sequence and its context. This sample was included in a study of cytomegalovirus exposure and HLA in healthy donors. The V end lost 6 bases, the J end lost 5 bases, and 16 bases lay between the germline ends. The CDR3 has 14 residues. CDR1 and CDR2 (germline): MDHEN, SYDVKM. 60 Vbeta and 13 Jbeta primers were used in PCR. Only in-frame clones appear in the TCRdb table, and some are missing; sequencing was by immunoSEQ multiplex PCR. The repertoire holds some 170,000 clones, with roughly 76% as singletons. This clonotype originated in a woman aged 18-29 years in good health and CMV-seropositive. The specimen was PBMCs. This chain connects TRBV28 to TRBJ1-2; D ambiguous. The CDR3 sequence: CASRWEGGYYGYTF. As DNA, the CDR3 is TGTGCCAGCAGGTGGGAGGGAGGATATTATGGCTACACCTTC.